A selection of T cell receptor beta chains follows, all from one sample in a study of response to subunit inactivated influenza vaccine. One entry per CDR3 protein results from TCRdb running MiXCR on the RT-PCR reads. The sample includes a few hundred thousand distinct CDR3 sequences, 11% to 15% of them seen just once. Sequences were derived from PBMCs from blood, sampled roughly 12 days after vaccination. Receptor source: a man aged 50 to 60 who received an inactivated influenza vaccine. Both conserved end residues are part of each CDR3. Fields, in order: D gene, V gene, J gene, clone size, CDR3 protein, CDR3 DNA. A D gene is named only where the DNA matches it firmly. Clone size, where shown, is once, few, many, or a class for clones that have expanded.

d_call: -; v_call: TRBV30; j_call: TRBJ2-5; clone_size: many; cdr3_aa: CAWSAQGGAKETQYF; cdr3_nt: TGTGCCTGGAGTGCCCAAGGGGGGGCCAAAGAGACCCAGTACTTC
d_call: TRBD1; v_call: TRBV18; j_call: TRBJ2-7; clone_size: few; cdr3_aa: CASSPPGQGFYEQYF; cdr3_nt: TGTGCCAGCTCACCGCCGGGACAGGGATTCTACGAGCAGTACTTC
d_call: TRBD1; v_call: TRBV7-9; j_call: TRBJ2-3; clone_size: few; cdr3_aa: CASSVPTGSSDTQYF; cdr3_nt: TGTGCCAGCAGCGTTCCGACAGGGAGTTCAGATACGCAGTATTTT
d_call: -; v_call: TRBV5-1; j_call: TRBJ1-1; clone_size: -; cdr3_aa: CASRRGVDTEAFF; cdr3_nt: TGCGCCAGCAGGAGGGGAGTTGACACTGAAGCTTTCTTT
d_call: -; v_call: TRBV7-9; j_call: TRBJ2-1; clone_size: few; cdr3_aa: CASSHSVVGRHEQFF; cdr3_nt: TGTGCCAGCAGCCACTCCGTCGTGGGGAGACATGAGCAGTTCTTC
d_call: TRBD2; v_call: TRBV6-1; j_call: TRBJ2-3; clone_size: -; cdr3_aa: CASAAGVGTDTQYF; cdr3_nt: TGTGCCAGCGCGGCGGGAGTGGGTACAGATACGCAGTATTTT
d_call: -; v_call: TRBV10-3; j_call: TRBJ2-7; clone_size: few; cdr3_aa: CAISVPGSYEQYF; cdr3_nt: TGTGCCATCAGTGTCCCGGGGTCCTACGAGCAGTACTTC
d_call: -; v_call: TRBV20-1; j_call: TRBJ2-3; clone_size: few; cdr3_aa: CSATPVGTQYF; cdr3_nt: TGCAGTGCTACCCCAGTGGGTACGCAGTATTTT
d_call: -; v_call: TRBV20-1; j_call: TRBJ2-3; clone_size: few; cdr3_aa: CSARVTSGGTDTQYF; cdr3_nt: TGCAGTGCTAGAGTGACCTCCGGGGGCACAGATACGCAGTATTTT
d_call: -; v_call: TRBV7-2; j_call: TRBJ1-1; clone_size: -; cdr3_aa: CASSLPTRSTEAFF; cdr3_nt: TGTGCCAGCAGCTTACCCACCCGGAGCACTGAAGCTTTCTTT
d_call: -; v_call: TRBV29-1; j_call: TRBJ1-1; clone_size: few; cdr3_aa: CRVDIRGGTEAFF; cdr3_nt: TGCAGAGTCGATATAAGGGGTGGAACTGAAGCTTTCTTT
d_call: -; v_call: TRBV5-6; j_call: TRBJ1-1; clone_size: many; cdr3_aa: CASSAKGLMNTEAFF; cdr3_nt: TGTGCCAGCAGTGCTAAGGGGTTAATGAACACTGAAGCTTTCTTT
d_call: -; v_call: TRBV5-1; j_call: TRBJ2-7; clone_size: many; cdr3_aa: CASSLVEGGSFSYEQYF; cdr3_nt: TGCGCCAGCAGCTTGGTCGAGGGGGGCTCCTTCTCCTACGAGCAGTACTTC
d_call: -; v_call: TRBV20-1; j_call: TRBJ2-7; clone_size: few; cdr3_aa: CSARQPGHSYEQYF; cdr3_nt: TGCAGTGCTAGGCAACCGGGACACTCCTACGAGCAGTACTTC